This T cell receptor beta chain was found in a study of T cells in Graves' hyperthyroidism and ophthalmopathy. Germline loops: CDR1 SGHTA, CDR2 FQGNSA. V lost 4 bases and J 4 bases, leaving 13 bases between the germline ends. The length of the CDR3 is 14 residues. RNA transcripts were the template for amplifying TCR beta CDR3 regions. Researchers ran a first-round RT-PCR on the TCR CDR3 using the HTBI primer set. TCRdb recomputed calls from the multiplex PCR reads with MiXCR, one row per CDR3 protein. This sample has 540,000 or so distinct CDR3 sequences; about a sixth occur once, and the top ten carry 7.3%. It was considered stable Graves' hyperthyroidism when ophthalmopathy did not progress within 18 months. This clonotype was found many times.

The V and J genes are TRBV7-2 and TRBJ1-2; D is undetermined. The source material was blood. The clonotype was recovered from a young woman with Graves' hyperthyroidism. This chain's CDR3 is CASSWPGGGYGYTF. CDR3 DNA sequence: TGTGCCAGCAGCTGGCCAGGAGGCGGCTATGGCTACACCTTC.